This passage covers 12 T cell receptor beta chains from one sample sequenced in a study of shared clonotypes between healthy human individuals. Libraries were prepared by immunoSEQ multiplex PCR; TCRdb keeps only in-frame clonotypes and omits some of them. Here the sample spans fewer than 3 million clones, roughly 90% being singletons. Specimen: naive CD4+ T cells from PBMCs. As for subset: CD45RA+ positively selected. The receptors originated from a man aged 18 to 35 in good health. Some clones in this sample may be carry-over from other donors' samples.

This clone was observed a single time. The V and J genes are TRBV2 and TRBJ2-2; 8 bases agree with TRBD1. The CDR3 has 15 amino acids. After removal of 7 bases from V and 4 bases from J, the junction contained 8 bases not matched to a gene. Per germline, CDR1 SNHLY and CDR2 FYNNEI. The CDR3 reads CASNGQGSLTGELFF. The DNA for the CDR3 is TGTGCCAGCAATGGACAGGGTTCCCTCACCGGGGAGCTGTTTTTT.

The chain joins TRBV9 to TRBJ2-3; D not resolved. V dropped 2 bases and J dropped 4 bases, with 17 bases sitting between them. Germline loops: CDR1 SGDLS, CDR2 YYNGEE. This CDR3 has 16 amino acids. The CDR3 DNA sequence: TGTGCCAGCAGCGTCTCGGCGGCTCCTGGGGCAGATACGCAGTATTTT. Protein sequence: CASSVSAAPGADTQYF.

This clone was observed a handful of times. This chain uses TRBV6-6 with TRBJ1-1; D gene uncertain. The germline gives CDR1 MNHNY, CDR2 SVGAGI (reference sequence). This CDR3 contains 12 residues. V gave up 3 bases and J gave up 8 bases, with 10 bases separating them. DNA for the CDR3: TGTGCCAGCAGTTATGTTCCCCTAGAAGCTTTCTTT. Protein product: CASSYVPLEAFF.

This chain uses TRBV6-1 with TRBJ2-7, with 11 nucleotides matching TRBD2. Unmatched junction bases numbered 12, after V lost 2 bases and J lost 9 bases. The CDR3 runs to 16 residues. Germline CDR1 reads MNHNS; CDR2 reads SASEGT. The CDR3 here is CASSESVAGGGVGQYF. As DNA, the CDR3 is TGTGCCAGCAGTGAAAGTGTAGCGGGAGGGGGCGTTGGGCAGTACTTC.

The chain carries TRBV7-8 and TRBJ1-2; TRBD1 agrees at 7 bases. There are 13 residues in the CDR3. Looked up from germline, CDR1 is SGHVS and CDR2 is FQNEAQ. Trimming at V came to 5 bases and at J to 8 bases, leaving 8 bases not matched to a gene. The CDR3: CASSAGGDSGYTF. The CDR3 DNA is TGTGCCAGCAGCGCCGGCGGGGACAGCGGCTACACCTTC.

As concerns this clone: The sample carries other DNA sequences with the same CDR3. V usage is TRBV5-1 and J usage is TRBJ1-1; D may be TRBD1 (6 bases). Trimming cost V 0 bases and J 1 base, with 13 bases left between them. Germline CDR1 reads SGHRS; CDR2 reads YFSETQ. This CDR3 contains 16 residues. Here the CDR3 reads CASSLVGGQGNTEAFF. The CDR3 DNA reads TGCGCCAGCAGCTTGGTCGGGGGGCAAGGGAACACTGAAGCTTTCTTT.

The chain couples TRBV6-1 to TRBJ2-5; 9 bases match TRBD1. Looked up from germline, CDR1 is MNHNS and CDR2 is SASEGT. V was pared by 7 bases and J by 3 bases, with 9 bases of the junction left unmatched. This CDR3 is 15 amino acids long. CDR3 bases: TGTGCCAGCACCCGCGCGTGGGACAGGGAAGAGACCCAGTACTTC. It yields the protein CASTRAWDREETQYF.

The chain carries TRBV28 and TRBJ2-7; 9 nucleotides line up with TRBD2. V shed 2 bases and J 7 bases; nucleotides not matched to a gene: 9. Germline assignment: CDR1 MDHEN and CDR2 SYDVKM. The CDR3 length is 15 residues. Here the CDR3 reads CASSLLAGTTGEQYF. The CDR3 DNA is TGTGCCAGCAGTTTACTAGCGGGAACAACGGGGGAGCAGTACTTC.

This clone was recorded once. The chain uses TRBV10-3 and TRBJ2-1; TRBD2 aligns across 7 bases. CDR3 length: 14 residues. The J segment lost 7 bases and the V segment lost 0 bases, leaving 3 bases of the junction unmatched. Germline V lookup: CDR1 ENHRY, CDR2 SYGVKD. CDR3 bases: TGTGCCATCAGTGAGTCCGCGGGAGAGAATGAGCAGTTCTTC. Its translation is CAISESAGENEQFF.

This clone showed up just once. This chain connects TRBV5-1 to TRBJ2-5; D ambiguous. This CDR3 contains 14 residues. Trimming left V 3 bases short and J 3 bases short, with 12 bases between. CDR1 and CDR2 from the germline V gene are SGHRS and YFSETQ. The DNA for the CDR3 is TGCGCCAGCAGCTCGGGCAACCTGGAAGAGACCCAGTACTTC. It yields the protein CASSSGNLEETQYF. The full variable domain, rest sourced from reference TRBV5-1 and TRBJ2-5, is KAGVTQTPRYLIKTRGQQVTLSCSPISGHRSVSWYQQTPGQGLQFLFEYFSETQRNKGNFPGRFSGRQFSNSRSEMNVSTLELGDSALYLCASSSGNLEETQYFGPGTRLLVL.

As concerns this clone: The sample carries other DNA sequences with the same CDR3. CDR3 bases: TGTGCCAGCAGTTACTCGGGACAGCAAGAGACCCAGTACTTC. Encoded protein: CASSYSGQQETQYF. The rearrangement uses TRBV6-5 and TRBJ2-5; 7 bases align to TRBD1. The germline V gene has CDR1 MNHEY and CDR2 SVGAGI. The J segment lost 2 bases and the V segment lost 0 bases, leaving 0 bases of the junction unmatched. The CDR3 is 14 residues long.

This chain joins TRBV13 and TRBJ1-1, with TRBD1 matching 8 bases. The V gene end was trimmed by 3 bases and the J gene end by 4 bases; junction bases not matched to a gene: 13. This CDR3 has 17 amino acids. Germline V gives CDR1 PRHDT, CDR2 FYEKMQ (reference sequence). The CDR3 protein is CASSFGNRGSRSTEAFF. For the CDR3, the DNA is TGTGCCAGCAGCTTTGGCAACAGGGGGAGTAGGAGCACTGAAGCTTTCTTT.